The 19 T cell receptor beta chains listed next were all sequenced from one sample in a study of metastatic and nonmetastatic thyroid tumors. No patient had received any treatment before thyroid surgery. Through MiXCR, TCRdb re-clonotyped the PCR reads. The sample has 13,000 or so clones, over 25% seen once. What was sequenced was tumor tissue. The receptors were sampled from a female donor with papillary thyroid cancer or a benign thyroid nodule (not recorded which). Some clones in this sample may be carry-over from other donors' samples.

This clone has a handful of counts. This chain links TRBV6-1 with TRBJ2-5; 9 bases map to TRBD1. CDR1 is MNHNS and CDR2 is SASEGT in the germline V gene. V was pared by 0 bases and J by 1 base, with 0 bases of the junction left unmatched. This CDR3 has 15 residues. Here the CDR3 DNA reads TGTGCCAGCAGTGAAGCGACAGGGGGCCAAGAGACCCAGTACTTC. Translated: CASSEATGGQETQYF.

The J gene is TRBJ2-7, the V gene TRBV6-1; 12 bases align to TRBD2. The V and J ends lost 6 bases and 2 bases, in that order; junction bases with no gene match: 5. The CDR3 is 15 residues long. CDR1 and CDR2 from the germline V gene are MNHNS and SASEGT. The CDR3 coding sequence is TGTGCCAGCAGCTTGACTAGCGGGAGCCCCTACGAGCAGTACTTC. Translating gives CASSLTSGSPYEQYF.

This chain joins TRBV20-1 and TRBJ2-5; TRBD1 matches 7 bases. This CDR3 is built from 14 residues. CDR1 DFQATT and CDR2 SNEGSKA come from the germline V gene (reference sequence). Trimming at V came to 6 bases and at J to 5 bases, leaving 12 bases not matched to a gene. As DNA, the CDR3 is TGCAGTGCCTGGATAAGGGGGCACGGGGAGACCCAGTACTTC. Translating it yields CSAWIRGHGETQYF.

Many counts were recorded for this clone. The chain joins TRBV13 to TRBJ1-2; D is unresolved. In germline, CDR1 is PRHDT, CDR2 FYEKMQ (reference sequence). Trimming stripped 2 bases from V and 6 bases from J, with 7 bases between. This CDR3 contains 12 residues. The CDR3 loop is CASSLTGDGYTF. The CDR3 nucleotides read TGTGCCAGCAGCTTAACTGGGGATGGCTACACCTTC.

This clone was picked up a small number of times. The chain carries TRBV19 and TRBJ2-7, with D possibly being TRBD2 (6 bases). The CDR3 has 12 residues. Germline V gene lookup returns CDR1 LNHDA and CDR2 SQIVND (reference sequence). V lost 10 bases and J 5 bases, leaving 15 bases between the germline ends. CDR3 bases: TGTGCCACTGGAGGGCCTCTCGACGAGCAGTACTTC. This sequence encodes CATGGPLDEQYF.

This clone was counted ten times or more. A much larger clone differs from this one at a single base, so this may be a read error. This sequence joins TRBV27 and TRBJ2-3; D is uncertain. V was pared by 7 bases and J by 2 bases, with 13 bases between. This CDR3 spans 14 amino acids. Germline CDR1 is MNHEY and CDR2 is SMNVEV (reference sequence). The chain's CDR3 is CASTHTIPTDTQYF. CDR3 coding DNA: TGTGCCAGCACCCATACTATACCCACAGATACGCAGTATTTT.

This clone was picked up many times. Other DNA sequences of this sample code for an identical CDR3. The J gene is TRBJ2-5, the V gene TRBV4-1, with D unclear. The CDR3 totals 17 residues. Trimming shortened V by 1 base and J by 2 bases, and 17 bases separated the two germline ends. CDR1 is MGHRA, CDR2 YSYEKL, per germline. DNA for the CDR3: TGCGCCAGCAGCCAAGTGGAAGGGAACCCCTCTCAAGAGACCCAGTACTTC. Protein: CASSQVEGNPSQETQYF.

V is TRBV28 and J is TRBJ2-1; D may be TRBD1 (5 bases). V was shortened by 6 bases and J by 1 base, with 10 bases between the two germline ends. In germline, CDR1 is MDHEN, CDR2 SYDVKM. The CDR3 is 14 amino acids. DNA of the CDR3: TGTGCCAGCAGGTTGGGGCTATCCTACAATGAGCAGTTCTTC. Translated, it gives CASRLGLSYNEQFF.

By share of the sample, this clone is medium-sized. This sequence joins TRBV27 and TRBJ1-2; tentatively, D is TRBD1 (6 bases). Trimming took off 6 bases at V and 4 bases at J, with 15 bases between the two ends. CDR1 is MNHEY and CDR2 is SMNVEV in the germline V gene (reference sequence). The CDR3 length is 14 residues. The DNA of the CDR3 is TGTGCCAGCAGCCCCGGGGGGGCCGGCTATGGCTACACCTTC. Amino acids: CASSPGGAGYGYTF.

In its sample, this clone was seen many times. The rearrangement uses TRBV2 and TRBJ1-5, with no clear D. V gave up 6 bases and J gave up 6 bases, with 9 bases separating them. Germline assignment: CDR1 SNHLY and CDR2 FYNNEI. CDR3 length: 12 residues. CDR3 in amino acids: CASRGRGQPQHF. CDR3 DNA: TGTGCCAGCAGGGGTCGGGGTCAGCCCCAGCATTTT.

The chain joins TRBV5-1 to TRBJ2-1; 10 bases are shared with TRBD2. This CDR3 has 17 amino acids. Germline V CDR1 and CDR2: SGHRS, YFSETQ. Losses at the gene ends were 0 bases for V and 1 base for J; bases not matched to a gene: 4. The CDR3 DNA reads TGCGCCAGCAGCTTGGACATAGCGGGGGGATCCTACAATGAGCAGTTCTTC. It encodes CASSLDIAGGSYNEQFF.

The chain is built from TRBV6-4 and TRBJ1-2; D remains unclear. V lost 2 bases to trimming and J lost 6 bases, with 16 bases between them. The CDR3 has 15 amino acids. The germline V gene encodes CDR1 MRHNA and CDR2 SNTAGT. The CDR3 nucleotides are TGTGCCAGCAGTGACAGCTTCTCTAGCATTAATGGCTACACCTTC. Translating gives CASSDSFSSINGYTF.

In its sample, this clone ranks as medium-sized. The J gene is TRBJ2-1, the V gene TRBV6-5; D gene uncertain. Germline V CDR1 and CDR2: MNHEY, SVGAGI. The CDR3 spans 13 residues. Trimming stripped 2 bases from V and 8 bases from J, with 10 bases between. CDR3 bases: TGTGCCAGCAGTTACGATTTTTGGGATGAGCAGTTCTTC. Translated: CASSYDFWDEQFF.

This clone was picked up many times. The chain links TRBV30 to TRBJ1-1; 7 positions agree with TRBD1. Trimming at V came to 4 bases and at J to 7 bases, leaving 3 bases not matched to a gene. The CDR3 has 11 amino acids. The germline V gene encodes CDR1 GTSNPN and CDR2 SVGIG (reference sequence). CDR3 protein: CAWKQGVEAFF. The CDR3, as DNA: TGTGCCTGGAAGCAGGGGGTTGAAGCTTTCTTT.

This clone was found many times. The chain combines TRBV3-1 with TRBJ2-5; D is uncertain. The CDR3 has 12 residues. Germline V gene sequence: CDR1 LGHDT, CDR2 YNNKEL (reference sequence). Trimming stripped 5 bases from V and 2 bases from J, with 6 bases between. For the CDR3, the DNA is TGTGCCAGCAGCGCTCTTCAAGAGACCCAGTACTTC. It codes for CASSALQETQYF.

The chain uses TRBV20-1 and TRBJ2-7, with TRBD1 as a possible D gene (6 bases). The ends were cut back, 6 bases at V and 4 bases at J, with 16 bases in the middle. This CDR3 contains 13 residues. CDR1 and CDR2 from the germline V gene are DFQATT and SNEGSKA (reference sequence). CDR3 nucleotide sequence: TGCAGTGCGAATGTCCCGGGACATTACGAGCAGTACTTC. Protein product: CSANVPGHYEQYF.

This clone was observed at least ten times. The chain combines TRBV27 with TRBJ1-5, with D tentatively TRBD1 (5 bases). Germline CDR1 MNHEY, CDR2 SMNVEV (reference sequence). V lost 5 bases and J 3 bases, leaving 11 bases between the germline ends. CDR3 length: 14 residues. CDR3 loop: CASSPGTVNQPQHF. The CDR3 DNA reads as TGTGCCAGCAGTCCGGGGACTGTCAATCAGCCCCAGCATTTT.

This clone occurred a few times. Just one base apart from a much larger clone, this may be a read error. CDR3 loop: CAIDEGSTDTQYF. The CDR3 DNA reads TGTGCCATCGATGAGGGGTCCACAGATACGCAGTATTTT. V gene TRBV10-3 combines with J gene TRBJ2-3; TRBD1 or TRBD2 may be the D gene (5 bases each). The CDR3 is made up of 13 amino acids. Germline V gene data show CDR1 as ENHRY and CDR2 as SYGVKD. Trimming pared 8 bases from V and 2 bases from J, leaving 11 bases between.

This clone was seen more than once but under ten times. This chain uses TRBV28 with TRBJ1-5; D call uncertain. CDR3 length: 12 residues. Germline V gives CDR1 MDHEN, CDR2 SYDVKM. V was shortened by 3 bases and J by 6 bases, with 6 bases between the two germline ends. CDR3 amino acids: CASSFEVQPQHF. CDR3 sequence (DNA): TGTGCCAGCAGTTTCGAGGTTCAGCCCCAGCATTTT.